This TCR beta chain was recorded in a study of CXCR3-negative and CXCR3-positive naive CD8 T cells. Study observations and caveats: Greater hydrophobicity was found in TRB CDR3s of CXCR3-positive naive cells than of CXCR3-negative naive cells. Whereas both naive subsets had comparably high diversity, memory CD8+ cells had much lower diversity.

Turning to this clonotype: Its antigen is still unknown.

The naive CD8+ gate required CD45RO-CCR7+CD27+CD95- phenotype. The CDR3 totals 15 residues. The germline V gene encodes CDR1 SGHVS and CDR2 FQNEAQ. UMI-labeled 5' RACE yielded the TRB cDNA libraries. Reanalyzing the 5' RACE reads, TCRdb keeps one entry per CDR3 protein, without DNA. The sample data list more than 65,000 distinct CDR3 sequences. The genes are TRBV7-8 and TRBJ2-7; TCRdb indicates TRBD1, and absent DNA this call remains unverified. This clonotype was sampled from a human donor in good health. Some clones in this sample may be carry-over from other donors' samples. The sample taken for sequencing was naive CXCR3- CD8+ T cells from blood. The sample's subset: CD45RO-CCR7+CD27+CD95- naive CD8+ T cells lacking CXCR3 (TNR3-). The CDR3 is CASSLGRTGGLEQYF.